This T cell receptor beta chain was obtained from a study of PD-1 and CTLA-4 blockade in melanoma. The CDR3 contains 12 residues. Germline V CDR1 and CDR2: MDHEN, SYDVKM. Trimming took 5 bases from V and 2 from J, leaving 7 bases between them. Libraries were prepared by immunoSEQ multiplex PCR; TCRdb keeps only in-frame clonotypes and omits some of them. The sample records tens of thousands of clones, around 89% being singletons. Concerning this clone: Different DNA sequences within this sample yield the same CDR3.

The TCR comes from a human donor with melanoma. Material: CD8+ T cells from peripheral blood, obtained before anti-PD-1 treatment. The gene calls are TRBV28 and TRBJ2-7; D is possibly TRBD2 (5 bases). CDR3 sequence reads: CASSPGTYEQYF. CDR3 in DNA: TGTGCCAGCAGTCCGGGGACCTACGAGCAGTACTTC.